Sample share makes the clone carrying this TCR beta chain medium-sized. Its target is not known. Deletions cut 4 bases from V and 1 base from J, with 16 bases between. This CDR3 is 16 amino acids long. Per the germline V gene, CDR1 is SGHNT and CDR2 is YENEEA. This specimen comes from a study of T cells in localized non-small cell lung cancer. Study-wide findings and caveats: Uninvolved adjacent lung showed peak T cell clonality, exceeding tumor. The appearance of a median approximately 61 of the top 100 tumor clones was seen in adjacent lung. The study linked higher blood T cell density to longer overall survival.

Method: immunoSEQ multiplex PCR; TCRdb's copy keeps in-frame clones and lacks some. The sample contains roughly 1,800 clones, roughly 26% of which appear only once. The sequence derives from a woman aged 35 to 75 with stage II squamous cell lung carcinoma. This specimen consisted of normal lung tissue next to the tumor, obtained before any cancer treatment. The V call is TRBV11-3, the J call TRBJ1-1, with D uncertain. CDR3 residues: CASSSTLTRQNTEAFF. The CDR3 bases are TGTGCCAGCAGCTCCACCCTCACCAGACAGAACACTGAAGCTTTCTTT.